The sequence of this T cell receptor beta chain was determined in a study of blood T cells in healthy people across ages (dated by TCRdb to the mid-2010s). In terms of the full investigation: In model experiments, roughly one uniquely barcoded TCR beta cDNA molecule per two T cells was captured by template switching. To avoid experimental bias, donors of different ages were randomly spread across the sequencing lanes. The donors were divided into four age groups: young (average 16 years), middle-aged (under 40), aged (under 70) and long-lived (about 90). The study analyzed two additional independent replicas of 1 million unique cDNA reads from the same blood draw for two donors, one aged 18 to 30 and one aged 80 or older. Age-related changes in TCR beta repertoire diversity were measured in the study by deep sequencing normalized with unique cDNA molecular identifiers. Beyond this particular receptor, the publication reports: Donor CMV infection status was unknown, potentially confounding age-related changes in expanded clonotypes. Compared with the aged group, the long-lived group had more naive CD4+ T cells, fewer expanded clones and increased TCR diversity, a pattern suggesting age selection. Total diversity estimates from one million sequenced T cells were considered lower bounds and underestimates. The percentage of naive T cells measured by flow cytometry correlated strongly with observed TCR beta diversity. Because profiling used bulk unsorted PBMCs, naive and antigen-experienced compartments could not be compared conclusively. Observed TCR beta diversity per million T cells fell roughly linearly with age, and a significant reduction was already apparent by age roughly 40.

This clonotype was counted only a few times. Its specific antigen is unknown. Base qualities are not at hand, and no much larger clone is one base apart. The approximately 39 donors, aged about 6 to 95 years, were systemically healthy Caucasian individuals from Russia. Around 10 milliliters of peripheral blood were collected from each donor into EDTA-treated Vacutainer tubes. Ficoll-Paque density-gradient centrifugation was used to isolate PBMCs, with at least 7 million obtained per sample. Total RNA, at least 5 micrograms per sample, was extracted from PBMCs with Trizol reagent. The percentages of naive CD45RAhigh/CD27high T cells were determined by flow cytometry on a PBMC aliquot from every donor. Library generation was performed with 5' RACE. The sequencer was an Illumina HiSeq 2500. A second PCR of about 7 to 12 cycles was performed with a sample-barcoded 5' primer and a J-beta primer mix. A unique molecular identifier was introduced onto each TCR beta cDNA molecule by a template-switch 5' adaptor carrying 12 random nucleotides. At least 2.5 million CDR3-containing paired-end reads were obtained from each sample. First-strand cDNA synthesis was performed from all RNA using the Mint cDNA synthesis kit, with priming by a TRBC-specific oligonucleotide. After uracil-DNA glycosylase treatment, a first 18-cycle PCR used universal primers M1SS and BC2_uni_R on all cDNA. Under the source paper's analysis protocol: For normalization, 1 million high-quality reads, each with a distinct molecular identifier, were randomly selected from each sample. Instead of being binned into consensus sequences, reads that shared molecular identifiers were thrown out. MiTCR, run with a Q25 quality threshold and the strictest error-elimination algorithm, handled CDR3 identification, clonotype clustering and error correction. A nonparametric unseen species model using Euler transformation provided a lower-bound estimate of total TCR beta diversity. TCRdb reprocessed the public reads (quality trimming at Q25 with fastp, clone calling with MiXCR) and kept in-frame beta chains. All rows with the same CDR3 protein become a single entry with the most common DNA and genes. V and J calls and clone size were set by TCRdb, not the authors. The sample profile shows about 2 million distinct CDR3 sequences; 49% of them were found once. Jointly, the top ten make up less than 2.5% of the sample.

Per the germline V gene (reference sequence), DFQATT is the CDR1 and SNEGSKA is the CDR2. Reading from cysteine to phenylalanine, the CDR3 counts 13 amino acids. The DNA shown is the 39-base CDR3, in frame from base 1. Germline trimming: 5 bases from V, 5 bases from J; junction bases outside gene matches: 6. Rearrangement joined TRBV20-1 to TRBJ2-3; 8 of the junction bases match TRBD1. Sequenced sample: blood. This receptor was identified in a middle-aged woman in good health. The sequenced DNA is TGCAGTGCTTACGCAGGGGGCGAAGATACGCAGTATTTT. Its protein product is CSAYAGGEDTQYF.